These T cell receptor beta chains were read from a single sample in a study of human T cells and chemical hapten exposure. TCRdb reanalysed the RACE reads using MiXCR and keeps one entry per CDR3 protein. The repertoire holds 70,000 to 90,000 distinct CDR3 sequences, with 10% as singletons. The source was whole blood, collected in connection with sensitization to the hapten diphenylcyclopropenone (DPC). Source of these receptors: a woman in her forties or fifties with alopecia areata. Some clones in this sample may be carry-over from other donors' samples. Each CDR3 is given with its conserved first and last residue. Each record gives: CDR3 DNA, CDR3 protein, clone size, J gene, V gene, D gene. A D gene is named only where the DNA matches it firmly. Clone size, where shown, is once, few, many, or a class for clones that have expanded.

CDR3nt: TGTGCCAGCAGCTCAGGGGGACTGACTAGCTGGGGAAAAGATACGCAGTATTTT; CDR3aa: CASSSGGLTSWGKDTQYF; abundance: few; j_gene: TRBJ2-3; v_gene: TRBV12-3/TRBV12-4; d_gene: .
CDR3nt: TGTGCCAGCAGTTTAGCCAGGACGGCTGAAGCTTTCTTT; CDR3aa: CASSLARTAEAFF; abundance: .; j_gene: TRBJ1-1; v_gene: TRBV12-3/TRBV12-4; d_gene: .
CDR3nt: TGTGCCAGCAGAAGCCGGGCCGGGACAGGGGTTTACAATGAGCAGTTCTTC; CDR3aa: CASRSRAGTGVYNEQFF; abundance: many; j_gene: TRBJ2-1; v_gene: TRBV28; d_gene: TRBD1
CDR3nt: TGTGCCAGCAGCCCGACAGGGGGCTACGAGCAGTACTTC; CDR3aa: CASSPTGGYEQYF; abundance: .; j_gene: TRBJ2-7; v_gene: TRBV3-1; d_gene: TRBD1
CDR3nt: TGCAGTGCTAGAGCCCCCGGCCCCGTGGATACGCAGTATTTT; CDR3aa: CSARAPGPVDTQYF; abundance: .; j_gene: TRBJ2-3; v_gene: TRBV20-1; d_gene: .
CDR3nt: TGTGCCAGCAGCTCGACAGGTGGAAACACCATATATTTT; CDR3aa: CASSSTGGNTIYF; abundance: many; j_gene: TRBJ1-3; v_gene: TRBV9; d_gene: .
CDR3nt: TGTGCCTGGAGCGCCGGGACTAGCGGTTCCGGGGAGCTGTTTTTT; CDR3aa: CAWSAGTSGSGELFF; abundance: many; j_gene: TRBJ2-2; v_gene: TRBV30; d_gene: TRBD2
CDR3nt: TGTGCCAGCCTACAACAAGAGACCCAGTACTTC; CDR3aa: CASLQQETQYF; abundance: .; j_gene: TRBJ2-5; v_gene: TRBV2; d_gene: .
CDR3nt: TGCAGCGTTGAAGCGTGGCGGACAGAAGGCTACACCTTC; CDR3aa: CSVEAWRTEGYTF; abundance: .; j_gene: TRBJ1-2; v_gene: TRBV29-1; d_gene: .
CDR3nt: TGTGCCAGCAGAAATGCCGGGTACACTGAAGCTTTCTTT; CDR3aa: CASRNAGYTEAFF; abundance: many; j_gene: TRBJ1-1; v_gene: TRBV2; d_gene: .
CDR3nt: TGTGCCAGCAGTCTTAGCGGGAGGGCCGGAGATACGCAGTATTTT; CDR3aa: CASSLSGRAGDTQYF; abundance: many; j_gene: TRBJ2-3; v_gene: TRBV6-5; d_gene: TRBD2
CDR3nt: TGTGCCGGCTTGGTGCAGAGAACCTACGAGCAGTACTTC; CDR3aa: CAGLVQRTYEQYF; abundance: .; j_gene: TRBJ2-7; v_gene: TRBV21-1; d_gene: .
CDR3nt: TGTGCCAGCAGTTCGCTGCTAGCGGGCGACCGCTCCTACAATGAGCAGTTCTTC; CDR3aa: CASSSLLAGDRSYNEQFF; abundance: few; j_gene: TRBJ2-1; v_gene: TRBV28; d_gene: TRBD2
CDR3nt: TGTGCCAGCAGCTTAGGCCCAAGCGGGAGGGCGGGAAACGAGCAGTACTTC; CDR3aa: CASSLGPSGRAGNEQYF; abundance: .; j_gene: TRBJ2-7; v_gene: TRBV7-2; d_gene: TRBD2
CDR3nt: TGTGCCAGCAGCTTAGCACGGACAGGTTACAATGAGCAGTTCTTC; CDR3aa: CASSLARTGYNEQFF; abundance: few; j_gene: TRBJ2-1; v_gene: TRBV7-9; d_gene: TRBD1
CDR3nt: TGCAGCGTTGTGGGGACAGGGAACCATGAGCAGTTCTTC; CDR3aa: CSVVGTGNHEQFF; abundance: few; j_gene: TRBJ2-1; v_gene: TRBV29-1; d_gene: TRBD1
CDR3nt: TGTGCCAGCAGCCCGGGGGGCAAGTACCAAGAGACCCAGTACTTC; CDR3aa: CASSPGGKYQETQYF; abundance: many; j_gene: TRBJ2-5; v_gene: TRBV7-2; d_gene: .
CDR3nt: TGTGCCAGCAGACCCTCGAAACAGGGGCTTGGACACGACACAGATACGCAGTATTTT; CDR3aa: CASRPSKQGLGHDTDTQYF; abundance: many; j_gene: TRBJ2-3; v_gene: TRBV7-2; d_gene: TRBD1
CDR3nt: TGCAGTGCTAGAGATTTTTGGGGGCCCACGCAGTATTTT; CDR3aa: CSARDFWGPTQYF; abundance: few; j_gene: TRBJ2-3; v_gene: TRBV20-1; d_gene: .
CDR3nt: TGCAGTGCTACAGGGGGACCAGACCAAGAGACCCAGTACTTC; CDR3aa: CSATGGPDQETQYF; abundance: .; j_gene: TRBJ2-5; v_gene: TRBV20-1; d_gene: TRBD1
CDR3nt: TGTGCCAGCAGCTCCCAGGGGAATAACTATGGCTACACCTTC; CDR3aa: CASSSQGNNYGYTF; abundance: many; j_gene: TRBJ1-2; v_gene: TRBV7-8; d_gene: .
CDR3nt: TGTGCCAGCAGGTCAGGGGCGTTGAACACTGAAGCTTTCTTT; CDR3aa: CASRSGALNTEAFF; abundance: many; j_gene: TRBJ1-1; v_gene: TRBV7-6; d_gene: .
CDR3nt: TGCGCCAGCAGCCAAGAAGTATGGCTGAACACCGGGGAGCTGTTTTTT; CDR3aa: CASSQEVWLNTGELFF; abundance: .; j_gene: TRBJ2-2; v_gene: TRBV4-3; d_gene: .
CDR3nt: TGTGCCATCAGTGGCAGGTCCGACACTGAAGCTTTCTTT; CDR3aa: CAISGRSDTEAFF; abundance: many; j_gene: TRBJ1-1; v_gene: TRBV10-3; d_gene: .
CDR3nt: TGTGCCAGTAGTGGAACTCAGTCATTCAGAGAGACCCAGTACTTC; CDR3aa: CASSGTQSFRETQYF; abundance: few; j_gene: TRBJ2-5; v_gene: TRBV19; d_gene: .
CDR3nt: TGCAGCGCCGGAGGACTAGCGGGAGCAGATACGCAGTATTTT; CDR3aa: CSAGGLAGADTQYF; abundance: many; j_gene: TRBJ2-3; v_gene: TRBV29-1; d_gene: TRBD2
CDR3nt: TGTGCCAGCAGCTTAGCCGGGACTAGCGGGATTAATGAGCAGTTCTTC; CDR3aa: CASSLAGTSGINEQFF; abundance: many; j_gene: TRBJ2-1; v_gene: TRBV7-2; d_gene: TRBD2
CDR3nt: TGTGCCAGCAGTTTGGGGGTTTCAGTCGGTACGCAGTATTTT; CDR3aa: CASSLGVSVGTQYF; abundance: .; j_gene: TRBJ2-3; v_gene: TRBV28; d_gene: .
CDR3nt: TGCAGCGTTGTGAGCGCCGGGACTAGCGGGTCTACAGATACGCAGTATTTT; CDR3aa: CSVVSAGTSGSTDTQYF; abundance: .; j_gene: TRBJ2-3; v_gene: TRBV29-1; d_gene: TRBD2
CDR3nt: TGTGCCAGCAGAGCCACAGGGTTCGAGATCACCGGGGAGCTGTTTTTT; CDR3aa: CASRATGFEITGELFF; abundance: many; j_gene: TRBJ2-2; v_gene: TRBV13; d_gene: .
CDR3nt: TGTGCCAGCAGTGTGGGGGAGGCCAACGTCCTGACTTTC; CDR3aa: CASSVGEANVLTF; abundance: many; j_gene: TRBJ2-6; v_gene: TRBV2; d_gene: .
CDR3nt: TGTGCCAGCAGTAGTAGCGAGTACACCGGGGAGCTGTTTTTT; CDR3aa: CASSSSEYTGELFF; abundance: few; j_gene: TRBJ2-2; v_gene: TRBV6-5; d_gene: .